This TCR beta chain originates from a study of OX40 agonist ivuxolimab in advanced cancers. About the research overall: Subjects had a mean age of around 60 years, with a range of about 23 to 79; around 80% were male. Study-wide findings and caveats: Averaging showed that CD8+ T cells had more expanded clones than CD4+ did. CD4+ and CD8+ blood T cells expanded clonally by week 6 at 0.1 to 3.0 mg/kg. The specificity for antigen of the expanded peripheral T cells was not determined.

This CDR3 spans 16 amino acids. Germline CDR1 and CDR2: MDHEN and SYDVKM. Trimming stripped 6 bases from V and 2 bases from J, with 16 bases between. Only in-frame clones appear in the TCRdb table, and some are missing; sequencing was by immunoSEQ multiplex PCR. Of approximately 70,000 clones listed, about nine tenths are singletons. Regarding this clone: The antigen is not known.

The chain employs TRBV28 and TRBJ1-4; D possibly corresponds to TRBD1 (5 bases). The starting material was CD4+ or CD8+ T cells sorted from blood, obtained in a trial of the OX40 agonist ivuxolimab. The clonotype originates from an adult with an advanced solid tumor such as melanoma, head and neck, liver or kidney cancer. CDR3 nucleotides: TGTGCCAGCAGGGTCTCCGGGGGGTCGACTAATGAAAAACTGTTTTTT. As protein: CASRVSGGSTNEKLFF.